The 2 T cell receptor beta chains given below trace back to one sample, sequenced in a study of cytomegalovirus exposure and HLA in healthy donors (TCRdb year 2017). The library was prepared using the immunoSEQ multiplex PCR assay. The multiplex PCR relied on a mix of 60 forward primers for TCR Vbeta segments and 13 reverse primers for TCR Jbeta segments. The table was pulled from immuneACCESS by TCRdb, which kept in-frame rearrangements only. Such tables lose some clones; where checked, under half of the loss comes from unresolved V genes, and the rest has no known cause. Present in this sample are about 160,000 clones, 82% of which were seen just once. The ten largest clones take up 1.5% of the sample. Sequencing was performed on PBMCs. These receptors were taken from a girl aged 10-17 years in good health and CMV-seropositive.

The chain couples TRBV6-1 to TRBJ2-5; a possible D gene is TRBD2 (6 bases). Trimming took 2 bases from V and 1 from J, leaving 8 bases between them. The CDR3 spans 14 residues. The germline V gene has CDR1 MNHNS and CDR2 SASEGT. The CDR3 is CASSESGGQETQYF. The CDR3 DNA is TGTGCCAGCAGTGAATCCGGGGGCCAAGAGACCCAGTACTTC.

In its sample, this clone was seen once. The chain links TRBV9 to TRBJ1-5, with D possibly being TRBD1 (5 bases). Germline CDR1 and CDR2: SGDLS and YYNGEE. V was pared by 3 bases and J by 11 bases, with 15 bases between. This CDR3 is built from 13 residues. CDR3 protein: CASSGTPGGAQHF. The CDR3 DNA is TGTGCCAGCAGCGGGACACCGGGGGGAGCCCAGCATTTT.